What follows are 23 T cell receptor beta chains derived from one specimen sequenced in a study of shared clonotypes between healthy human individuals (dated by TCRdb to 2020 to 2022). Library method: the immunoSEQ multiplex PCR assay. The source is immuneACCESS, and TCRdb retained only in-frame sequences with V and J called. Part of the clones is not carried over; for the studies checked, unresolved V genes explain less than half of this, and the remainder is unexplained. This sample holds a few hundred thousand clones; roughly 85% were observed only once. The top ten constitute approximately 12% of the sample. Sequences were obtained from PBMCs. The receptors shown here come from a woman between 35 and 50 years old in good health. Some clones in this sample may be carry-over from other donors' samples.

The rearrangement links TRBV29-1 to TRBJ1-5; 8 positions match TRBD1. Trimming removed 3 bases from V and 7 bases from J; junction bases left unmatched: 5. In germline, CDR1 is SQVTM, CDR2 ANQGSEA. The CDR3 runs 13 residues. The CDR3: CSVEDRVGQPQHF. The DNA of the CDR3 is TGCAGCGTTGAGGACAGGGTGGGACAGCCCCAGCATTTT.

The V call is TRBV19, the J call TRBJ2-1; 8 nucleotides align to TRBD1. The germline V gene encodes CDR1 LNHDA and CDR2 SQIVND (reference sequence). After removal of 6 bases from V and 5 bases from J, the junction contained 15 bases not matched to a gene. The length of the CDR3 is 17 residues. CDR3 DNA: TGTGCCAGTAGGAAACTTTTTTCGACAGGGGCCGACAATGAGCAGTTCTTC. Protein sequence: CASRKLFSTGADNEQFF.

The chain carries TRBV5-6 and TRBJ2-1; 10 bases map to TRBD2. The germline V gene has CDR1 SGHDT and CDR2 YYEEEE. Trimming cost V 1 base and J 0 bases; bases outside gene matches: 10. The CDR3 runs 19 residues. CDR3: CASSLFRASGRDSYNEQFF. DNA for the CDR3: TGTGCCAGCAGCTTGTTCAGGGCTAGCGGGAGAGACTCCTACAATGAGCAGTTCTTC.

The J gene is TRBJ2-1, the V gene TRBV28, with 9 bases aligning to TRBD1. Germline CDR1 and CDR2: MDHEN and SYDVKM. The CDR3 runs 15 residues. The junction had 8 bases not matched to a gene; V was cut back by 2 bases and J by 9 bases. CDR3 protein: CASSLTDRGLGEQFF. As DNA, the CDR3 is TGTGCCAGCAGTTTAACGGACAGGGGTTTAGGTGAGCAGTTCTTC.

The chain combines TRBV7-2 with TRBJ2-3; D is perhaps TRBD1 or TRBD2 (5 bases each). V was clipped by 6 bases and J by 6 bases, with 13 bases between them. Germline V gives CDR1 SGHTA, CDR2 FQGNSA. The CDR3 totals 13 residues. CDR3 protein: CASRPNGADTQYF. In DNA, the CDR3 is TGTGCCAGCAGGCCTAACGGGGCGGATACGCAGTATTTT.

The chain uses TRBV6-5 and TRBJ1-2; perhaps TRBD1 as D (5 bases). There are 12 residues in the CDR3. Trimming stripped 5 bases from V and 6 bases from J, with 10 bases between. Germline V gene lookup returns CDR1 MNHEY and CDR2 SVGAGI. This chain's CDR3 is CASSPGRNGYTF. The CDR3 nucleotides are TGTGCCAGCAGTCCAGGGCGGAATGGCTACACCTTC.

The CDR3 is CASSLGGGRAKEQYF. The CDR3 DNA follows: TGTGCCAGCAGCTTAGGCGGCGGGAGGGCCAAAGAGCAGTACTTC. The V and J genes are TRBV7-2 and TRBJ2-7; 9 bases match TRBD2. The CDR3 sequence is 15 residues long. V was pared by 1 base and J by 7 bases, with 8 bases of the junction left unmatched. CDR1 is SGHTA and CDR2 is FQGNSA in the germline V gene.

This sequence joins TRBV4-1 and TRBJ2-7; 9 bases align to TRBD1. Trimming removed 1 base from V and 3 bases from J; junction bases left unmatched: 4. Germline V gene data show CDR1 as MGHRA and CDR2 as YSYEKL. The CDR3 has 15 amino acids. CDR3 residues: CASSQGGQGIYEQYF. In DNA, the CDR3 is TGCGCCAGCAGCCAAGGGGGACAGGGTATCTACGAGCAGTACTTC.

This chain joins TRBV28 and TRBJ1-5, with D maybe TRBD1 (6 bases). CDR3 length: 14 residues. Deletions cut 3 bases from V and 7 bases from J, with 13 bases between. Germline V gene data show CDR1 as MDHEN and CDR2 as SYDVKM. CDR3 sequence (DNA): TGTGCCAGCAGTTTGCAACAGGGTACCCAGCCCCAGCATTTT. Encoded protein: CASSLQQGTQPQHF.

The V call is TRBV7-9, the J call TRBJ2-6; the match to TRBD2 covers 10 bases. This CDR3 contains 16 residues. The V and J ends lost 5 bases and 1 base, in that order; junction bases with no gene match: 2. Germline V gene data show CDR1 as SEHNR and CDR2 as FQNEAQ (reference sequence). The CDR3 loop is CASSDSGRSGANVLTF. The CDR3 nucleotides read TGTGCCAGCAGCGATAGCGGGAGGTCTGGGGCCAACGTCCTGACTTTC.

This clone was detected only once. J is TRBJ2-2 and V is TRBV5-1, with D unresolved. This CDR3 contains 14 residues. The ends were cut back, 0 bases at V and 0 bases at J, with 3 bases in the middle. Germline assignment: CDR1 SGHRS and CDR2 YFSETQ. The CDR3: CASSLVANTGELFF. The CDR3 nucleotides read TGCGCCAGCAGCTTGGTCGCGAACACCGGGGAGCTGTTTTTT.

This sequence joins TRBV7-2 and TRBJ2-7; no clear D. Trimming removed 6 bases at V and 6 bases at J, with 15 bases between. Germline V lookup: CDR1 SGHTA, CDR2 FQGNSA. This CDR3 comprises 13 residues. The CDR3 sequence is CASRLTISGEQYF. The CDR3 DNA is TGTGCCAGCAGACTTACTATATCGGGCGAGCAGTACTTC.

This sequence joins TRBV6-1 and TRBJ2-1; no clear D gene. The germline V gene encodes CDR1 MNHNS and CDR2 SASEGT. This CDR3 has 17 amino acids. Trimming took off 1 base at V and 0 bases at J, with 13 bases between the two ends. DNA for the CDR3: TGTGCCAGCAGTGAAGGGGGTGGACGGTACTCCTACAATGAGCAGTTCTTC. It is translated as CASSEGGGRYSYNEQFF.

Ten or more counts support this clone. This chain's CDR3 is CASSDSEGNEQFF. CDR3 nucleotide sequence: TGTGCCAGCAGTGACTCAGAGGGCAATGAGCAGTTCTTC. The chain uses TRBV6-4 and TRBJ2-1; perhaps TRBD2 as D (5 bases). Between the trimmed V and J ends, which lost 0 bases and 6 bases, there was a span of 6 bases. The CDR3 has 13 amino acids. Germline V gene sequence: CDR1 MRHNA, CDR2 SNTAGT.

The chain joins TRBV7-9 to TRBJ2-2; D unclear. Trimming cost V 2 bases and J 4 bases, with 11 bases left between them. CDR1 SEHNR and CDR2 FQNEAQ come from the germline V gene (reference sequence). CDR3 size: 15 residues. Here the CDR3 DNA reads TGTGCCAGCAGCTTACGGAATGGAGTCACCGGGGAGCTGTTTTTT. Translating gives CASSLRNGVTGELFF.

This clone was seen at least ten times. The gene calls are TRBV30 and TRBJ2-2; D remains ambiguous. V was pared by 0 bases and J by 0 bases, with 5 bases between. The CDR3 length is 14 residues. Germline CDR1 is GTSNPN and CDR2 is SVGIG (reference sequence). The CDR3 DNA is TGTGCCTGGAGTGTATACCCGAACACCGGGGAGCTGTTTTTT. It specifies CAWSVYPNTGELFF.

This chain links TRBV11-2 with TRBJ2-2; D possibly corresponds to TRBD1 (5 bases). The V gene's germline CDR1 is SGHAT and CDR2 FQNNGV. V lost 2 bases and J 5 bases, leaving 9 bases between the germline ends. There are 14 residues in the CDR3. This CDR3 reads CASSLTRGTGELFF. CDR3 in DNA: TGTGCCAGCAGCTTAACAAGGGGTACCGGGGAGCTGTTTTTT. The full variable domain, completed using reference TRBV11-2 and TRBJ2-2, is EAGVAQSPRYKIIEKRQSVAFWCNPISGHATLYWYQQILGQGPKLLIQFQNNGVVDDSQLPKDRFSAERLKGVDSTLKIQPAKLEDSAVYLCASSLTRGTGELFFGEGSRLTVL.

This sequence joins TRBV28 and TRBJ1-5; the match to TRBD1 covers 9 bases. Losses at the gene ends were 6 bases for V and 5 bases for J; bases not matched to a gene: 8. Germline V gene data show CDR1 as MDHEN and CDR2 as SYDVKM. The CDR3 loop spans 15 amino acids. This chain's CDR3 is CASSPGTGSDQPQHF. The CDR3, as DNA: TGTGCCAGCAGCCCCGGGACAGGGTCGGATCAGCCCCAGCATTTT.

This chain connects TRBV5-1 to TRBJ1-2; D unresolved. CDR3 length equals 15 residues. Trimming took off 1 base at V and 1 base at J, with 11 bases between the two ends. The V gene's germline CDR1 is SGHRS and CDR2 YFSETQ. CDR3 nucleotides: TGCGCCAGCAGCTTGAGATCGTCGGATAACTATGGCTACACCTTC. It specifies CASSLRSSDNYGYTF.

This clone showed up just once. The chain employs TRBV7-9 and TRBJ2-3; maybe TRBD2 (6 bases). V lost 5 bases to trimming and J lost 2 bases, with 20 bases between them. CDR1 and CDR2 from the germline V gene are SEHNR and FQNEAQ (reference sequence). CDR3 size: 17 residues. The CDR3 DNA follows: TGTGCCAGCAGCCCGGGGGATCCGGGACGAGACACAGATACGCAGTATTTT. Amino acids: CASSPGDPGRDTDTQYF.

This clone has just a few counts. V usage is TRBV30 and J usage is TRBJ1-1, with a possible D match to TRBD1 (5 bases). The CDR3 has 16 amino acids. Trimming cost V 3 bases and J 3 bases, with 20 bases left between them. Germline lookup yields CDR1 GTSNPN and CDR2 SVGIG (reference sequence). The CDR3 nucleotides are TGTGCCTGGAGCCCGCGGGGGGACCCCAGGGACACTGAAGCTTTCTTT. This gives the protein CAWSPRGDPRDTEAFF.

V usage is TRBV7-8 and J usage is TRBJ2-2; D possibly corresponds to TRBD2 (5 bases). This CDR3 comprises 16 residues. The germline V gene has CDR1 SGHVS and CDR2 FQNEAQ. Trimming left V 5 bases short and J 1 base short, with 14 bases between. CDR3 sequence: CASSQRASRNTGELFF. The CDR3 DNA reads TGTGCCAGCAGCCAGAGGGCTAGCCGGAACACCGGGGAGCTGTTTTTT.

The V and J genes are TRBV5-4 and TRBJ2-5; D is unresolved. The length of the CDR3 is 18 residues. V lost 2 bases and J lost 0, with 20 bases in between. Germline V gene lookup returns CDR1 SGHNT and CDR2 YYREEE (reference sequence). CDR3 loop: CASSLILSSLPYQETQYF. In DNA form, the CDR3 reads TGTGCCAGCAGCTTAATCCTCAGCAGCCTTCCGTACCAAGAGACCCAGTACTTC.